Below, one T cell receptor (beta chain) is given with its context. This record belongs to a study of blood T cell repertoires in COVID-19. Study-level background: The study drew acute and convalescent COVID-19 samples from the United States, Italy and Spain.

CDR1 and CDR2 (germline): SGHNT, YYREEE (reference sequence). J gave up 3 bases and V 3 bases, and 6 bases lay outside the gene matches. The CDR3 totals 15 residues. Original processing methods: Scientists estimated how many nucleated cells there were by amplifying reference gene primers. Method: immunoSEQ multiplex PCR; TCRdb's copy keeps in-frame clones and lacks some. V, J and clone size reflect that table, while D and trimming were determined from the DNA. The repertoire holds 95,000 to 150,000 clones, with roughly nine tenths as singletons. Seattle researchers signed up patients amid active infection and tracked them longitudinally.

The J gene is TRBJ2-1, the V gene TRBV5-4, with TRBD1 matching over 7 bases. The TCR originated in a man aged 45-65 years with COVID-19, enrolled during active disease. The sequencing input was peripheral blood. The CDR3 region has the DNA TGTGCCAGCAGCTGGGGACAGTCTAACTACAATGAGCAGTTCTTC. Its protein product is CASSWGQSNYNEQFF.